Shown below are 29 T cell receptor beta chains from a single sample sequenced in a study of identical twins. MiXCR, applied by TCRdb to the 5' RACE reads, yields one record per CDR3 protein. The sample yields 400,000 to 500,000 distinct CDR3 sequences, under 20% seen once. Input material: naive T cells sorted from blood. These receptors all stem from a man aged 50 to 60 in good health.

The chain is built from TRBV7-2 and TRBJ2-7; D is uncertain. Trimming left V 3 bases short and J 0 bases short, with 6 bases between. From germline, CDR1 is SGHTA and CDR2 FQGNSA. This CDR3 has 13 amino acids. CDR3 residues: CASSFASSYEQYF. The CDR3 DNA reads as TGTGCCAGCAGCTTCGCTAGCTCCTACGAGCAGTACTTC. Based on the CDR3 plus reference TRBV7-2 and TRBJ2-7, the full variable domain is GAGVSQSPSNKVTEKGKDVELRCDPISGHTALYWYRQSLGQGLEFLIYFQGNSAPDKSGLPSDRFSAERTGGSVSTLTIQRTQQEDSAVYLCASSFASSYEQYFGPGTRLTVT.

At least ten counts were recorded for this clonotype. The genes are TRBV27 and TRBJ2-7, with 7 bases fitting TRBD1. The V segment lost 5 bases and the J segment 6 bases; nucleotides outside the gene matches: 10. In germline, CDR1 is MNHEY, CDR2 SMNVEV (reference sequence). The CDR3 covers 14 residues. The CDR3 protein is CASSTLITGAEQYF. The CDR3 DNA sequence: TGTGCCAGCAGTACCCTCATAACAGGGGCCGAGCAGTACTTC.

The rearrangement uses TRBV27 and TRBJ1-2, with TRBD1 matching over 7 bases. The germline V gene encodes CDR1 MNHEY and CDR2 SMNVEV (reference sequence). The CDR3 runs 10 residues. The CDR3 DNA reads as TGTGAAAAGGGGGCCTATGGCTACACCTTC. Protein product: CEKGAYGYTF.

The CDR3 region is CASSPVPPGSYNEQFF. CDR3 DNA: TGTGCCAGCAGCCCAGTGCCGCCAGGAAGCTACAATGAGCAGTTCTTC. The V call is TRBV13, the J call TRBJ2-1; no clear D. The CDR3 runs to 16 residues. Germline lookup yields CDR1 PRHDT and CDR2 FYEKMQ (reference sequence). V was trimmed by 5 bases and J by 3 bases, leaving 17 bases between them.

This clonotype came up a few times. J is TRBJ2-7 and V is TRBV12-3 or TRBV12-4, with 11 bases lining up with TRBD2. The junction had 7 bases not matched to a gene; V was cut back by 1 base and J by 2 bases. This CDR3 has 17 amino acids. CDR3 amino acids: CASSLEVLAGEPYEQYF. The CDR3 DNA sequence: TGTGCCAGCAGTTTAGAAGTACTAGCGGGAGAGCCCTACGAGCAGTACTTC.

Worth noting for this clonotype: A much larger clonotype is one base distant, so this may be a read error. The chain carries TRBV5-1 and TRBJ2-1, with D possibly called TRBD1 or TRBD2 (5 bases each). The CDR3 covers 14 residues. Per the germline V gene, CDR1 is SGHRS and CDR2 is YFSETQ. The CDR3 loop is CASSSTGTYNERFF. The CDR3 region has the DNA TGCGCCAGCAGCTCCACGGGGACCTACAATGAGCGGTTCTTC.

This clonotype was observed many times. The rearrangement uses TRBV11-2 and TRBJ2-1, with D uncertain. CDR1 is SGHAT, CDR2 FQNNGV, per germline. Trimming removed 1 base from V and 8 bases from J, with 3 bases in between. The CDR3 is 11 residues long. CDR3 coding DNA: TGTGCCAGCAGCTTAGGGTATGAGCAGTTCTTC. The encoded protein is CASSLGYEQFF.

The sample holds many counts of this clonotype. The rearrangement uses TRBV20-1 and TRBJ2-7, with 15 bases aligning to TRBD2. V shed 2 bases and J 1 base; nucleotides not matched to a gene: 9. Germline V lookup: CDR1 DFQATT, CDR2 SNEGSKA (reference sequence). The CDR3 sequence is 18 residues long. CDR3 sequence reads: CSARSQGLAGGQSYEQYF. The CDR3 nucleotides read TGCAGTGCTAGATCACAAGGACTAGCGGGAGGGCAATCCTACGAGCAGTACTTC.

This clonotype was seen only a few times. J is TRBJ2-1 and V is TRBV5-1; no clear D gene. In germline, CDR1 is SGHRS, CDR2 YFSETQ. CDR3 length equals 15 residues. V dropped 0 bases and J dropped 4 bases, with 11 bases sitting between them. The CDR3 DNA sequence: TGCGCCAGCAGCTTGGCTGGCCTAGAATACAATGAGCAGTTCTTC. Its protein is CASSLAGLEYNEQFF.

The sample holds a few counts of this clonotype. This rearrangement joins TRBV15 to TRBJ2-1; D not certain. Trimming stripped 0 bases from V and 10 bases from J, with 10 bases between. Looked up from germline, CDR1 is LNHNV and CDR2 is YYDKDF (reference sequence). This CDR3 contains 13 residues. The CDR3 DNA reads TGTGCCACCAGCAGAGATAATCAACGGGAGCAGTTCTTC. Encoded protein: CATSRDNQREQFF.

There are a few counts of this clonotype. V is TRBV20-1 and J is TRBJ1-1, with 7 bases matching TRBD1. With V trimmed by 1 base and J by 1 base, 3 bases remained unmatched. Germline V lookup: CDR1 DFQATT, CDR2 SNEGSKA (reference sequence). The CDR3 is 14 residues long. CDR3 sequence: CSARGRTGNTEAFF. The CDR3 DNA follows: TGCAGTGCTAGAGGAAGGACAGGGAACACTGAAGCTTTCTTT.

A few counts support this clonotype. The gene calls are TRBV5-1 and TRBJ2-2, with TRBD2 matching 9 bases. The CDR3 length is 15 residues. Germline loops: CDR1 SGHRS, CDR2 YFSETQ. V lost 2 bases, J lost 5 bases, and 4 bases stayed unmatched. The CDR3 nucleotides read TGCGCCAGCAGCTTAATAGCGGGAGAAACCGGGGAGCTGTTTTTT. This codes for CASSLIAGETGELFF.

V usage is TRBV7-6 and J usage is TRBJ1-3, with D possibly matching TRBD1 (6 bases). CDR1 SGHVS and CDR2 FNYEAQ come from the germline V gene. This CDR3 has 14 amino acids. Deletions cut 5 bases from V and 2 bases from J, with 10 bases between. CDR3 DNA: TGTGCCAGCAGCCCACAGGGTGCTGGAAACACCATATATTTT. Translation: CASSPQGAGNTIYF.

Note on this clonotype: This sequence may be a read error, since a much larger clone differs from it by one base. The rearrangement links TRBV20-1 to TRBJ2-3; D unclear. CDR1 is DFQATT, CDR2 SNEGSKA, per germline (reference sequence). The CDR3 loop spans 13 amino acids. The CDR3 reads CSVSFLSTVTQYF. In DNA, the CDR3 is TGCAGTGTCTCCTTCCTAAGCACAGTTACGCAGTATTTT.

This clonotype has just a few counts. The chain employs TRBV29-1 and TRBJ2-5; D is ambiguous. The V gene's germline CDR1 is SQVTM and CDR2 ANQGSEA. Trimming stripped 7 bases from V and 1 base from J, with 7 bases between. The CDR3 spans 11 residues. CDR3 protein: CSATLQETQYF. CDR3 nucleotide sequence: TGCAGCGCCACCCTCCAAGAGACCCAGTACTTC.

The chain couples TRBV29-1 to TRBJ2-1; D perhaps matches TRBD1 (6 bases). The CDR3 is 15 residues long. CDR1 SQVTM and CDR2 ANQGSEA come from the germline V gene. V was cut by 4 bases and J by 3 bases, with 16 bases left in between. In DNA, the CDR3 is TGCAGCGTTGTAGGGGGAGACAGGTACTACAATGAGCAGTTCTTC. Encoded protein: CSVVGGDRYYNEQFF.

The sample holds many counts of this clonotype. CDR3 DNA: TGTGCCAGCAGCCGAGCGGGAGGTTCCTACAATGAGCAGTTCTTC. It translates to CASSRAGGSYNEQFF. This chain joins TRBV12-3 or TRBV12-4 and TRBJ2-1, with 9 positions matching TRBD2. The CDR3 has 15 amino acids. J was trimmed by 1 base and V by 6 bases; bases with no gene match: 4.

This clonotype was recorded many times. This rearrangement joins TRBV29-1 to TRBJ2-3, with D perhaps matching TRBD2 (5 bases). Trimming stripped 1 base from V and 0 bases from J, with 11 bases between. Germline loops: CDR1 SQVTM, CDR2 ANQGSEA. The CDR3 is 15 residues long. CDR3 nucleotides: TGCAGCGTTGAAGGACCTAGCAAAAGCACAGATACGCAGTATTTT. Translation: CSVEGPSKSTDTQYF.

This clonotype has at least ten counts. The chain links TRBV5-1 to TRBJ2-7; 12 positions agree with TRBD1. Trimming removed 3 bases from V and 4 bases from J; junction bases left unmatched: 5. Per germline, CDR1 SGHRS and CDR2 YFSETQ. This CDR3 is 15 amino acids long. The CDR3 DNA sequence: TGCGCCAGCAGCTCCGGGACAGGGGGCTTGTACGAGCAGTACTTC. Its protein product is CASSSGTGGLYEQYF.

This clonotype has more than one count but fewer than ten. The junction departs from germline at one end; a sequencing error may be responsible. The CDR3 here is CASTQTQGSYEQYF. CDR3 in DNA: TGTGCCAGCACCCAAACACAGGGGTCCTACGAGCAGTACTTC. This chain joins TRBV4-2 and TRBJ2-7, with 7 bases aligning to TRBD1. Germline V lookup: CDR1 LGHNA, CDR2 YNFKEQ. The CDR3 sequence is 14 residues long.

This CDR3 reads CSGTPGSTDTQYF. The CDR3 DNA sequence: TGCAGCGGTACTCCGGGATCCACAGATACGCAGTATTTT. This chain joins TRBV29-1 and TRBJ2-3, with D possibly matching TRBD2 (5 bases). The CDR3 consists of 13 residues. Germline V CDR1 and CDR2: SQVTM, ANQGSEA. The germline V and J ends were trimmed by 7 bases and 2 bases, with 13 bases remaining between them.

The rearrangement links TRBV7-2 to TRBJ2-3, with TRBD2 matching 9 bases. The V gene end was trimmed by 4 bases and the J gene end by 0 bases; junction bases not matched to a gene: 8. Germline values: CDR1 SGHTA, CDR2 FQGNSA. The CDR3 length is 17 residues. Here the CDR3 reads CASSSDLLAGSTDTQYF. CDR3 sequence (DNA): TGTGCCAGCAGCTCCGACTTGCTAGCGGGGAGCACAGATACGCAGTATTTT.

The chain carries TRBV19 and TRBJ2-1; possibly TRBD1 for D (5 bases). V shed 4 bases and J shed 2 bases, with 12 bases lying between them. The length of the CDR3 is 15 residues. The germline V gene has CDR1 LNHDA and CDR2 SQIVND (reference sequence). CDR3: CASSRGSLTYNEQFF. The CDR3 region has the DNA TGTGCCAGTAGTAGGGGCAGTTTGACCTACAATGAGCAGTTCTTC.

This rearrangement joins TRBV6-1 to TRBJ1-2; D ambiguous. CDR1 MNHNS and CDR2 SASEGT come from the germline V gene. This CDR3 spans 15 amino acids. V was clipped by 6 bases and J by 0 bases, with 14 bases between them. CDR3 sequence reads: CASREEQAANYGYTF. CDR3 sequence (DNA): TGTGCCAGCAGGGAGGAGCAGGCAGCTAACTATGGCTACACCTTC.

Ten or more counts support this clonotype. CDR3 nucleotide sequence: TGCAGTAAAATGGGACAGGGGGACGATCAGCCCCAGCATTTT. It encodes CSKMGQGDDQPQHF. V is TRBV20-1 and J is TRBJ1-5; 11 positions agree with TRBD1. This CDR3 contains 14 residues. Per germline, CDR1 DFQATT and CDR2 SNEGSKA (reference sequence). V dropped 8 bases and J dropped 5; count of bases not matched to a gene: 8.

The chain uses TRBV10-3 and TRBJ2-3; no clear D. V was cut by 10 bases and J by 1 base, with 9 bases left in between. The CDR3 length is 12 residues. Looked up from germline, CDR1 is ENHRY and CDR2 is SYGVKD. The DNA of the CDR3 is TGTGCCACCTGGAGTGGCACAGATACGCAGTATTTT. It is translated as CATWSGTDTQYF.

The chain couples TRBV7-2 to TRBJ2-3; 8 bases line up with TRBD1. The CDR3 has 15 amino acids. V shed 3 bases, J shed 5 bases, and the junction held 7 bases outside the gene matches. Germline V gene lookup returns CDR1 SGHTA and CDR2 FQGNSA. CDR3 region: CASSLDRARKDTQYF. For the CDR3, the DNA is TGTGCCAGCAGCTTGGACAGGGCTCGAAAAGATACGCAGTATTTT.

This clonotype was observed at least ten times. This chain links TRBV11-2 with TRBJ2-5; TRBD1 agrees at 10 bases. V lost 1 base to trimming and J lost 12 bases; unmatched junction nucleotides: 2. CDR1 and CDR2 from the germline V gene are SGHAT and FQNNGV. The CDR3 is made up of 12 amino acids. The CDR3 reads CASSLGQGAEYF. The CDR3 bases are TGTGCCAGCAGCTTAGGACAGGGGGCAGAGTACTTC.

This sequence joins TRBV29-1 and TRBJ2-5, with 8 bases matching TRBD1. J was trimmed by 2 bases and V by 4 bases; bases with no gene match: 6. Per the germline V gene, CDR1 is SQVTM and CDR2 is ANQGSEA. The CDR3 spans 14 residues. The CDR3 protein is CSVAGGSRQETQYF. The CDR3 bases are TGCAGCGTTGCAGGGGGCTCCCGTCAAGAGACCCAGTACTTC.